This TCR beta chain was identified in a study of T cell repertoires in cytomegalovirus infection. Across the whole study: Public TCR beta signatures provided an indication of both CMV infection and a matching HLA type.

A single record per CDR3 protein comes from TCRdb applying MiXCR to the reads. The sample yields approximately 240,000 distinct CDR3 sequences, 12% seen once. The CDR3 has 15 residues. With V trimmed by 6 bases and J by 6 bases, 11 bases remained unmatched. CDR1 and CDR2 (germline): MNHEY, SVGEGT. Study conclusions and caveats: HLA-C-restricted CMV-specific TCR beta clonotypes prevailed in the ex vivo response. Identification of carriers of CMV plus the relevant HLA was performed using cumulative public TCR beta family frequency.

A remark on this clonotype: Its specificity is not known.

The sample consisted of PBMCs. The V and J genes are TRBV6-2 or TRBV6-3 and TRBJ2-3, with TRBD1 identical over 8 bases. The TCR originated in a human donor in good health (CMV status not recorded). Some clones in this sample may be carry-over from other donors' samples. CDR3 in DNA: TGTGCCAGCAGCTTGACAGGGGCGGTGGCTGATACGCAGTATTTT. Translation gives CASSLTGAVADTQYF.